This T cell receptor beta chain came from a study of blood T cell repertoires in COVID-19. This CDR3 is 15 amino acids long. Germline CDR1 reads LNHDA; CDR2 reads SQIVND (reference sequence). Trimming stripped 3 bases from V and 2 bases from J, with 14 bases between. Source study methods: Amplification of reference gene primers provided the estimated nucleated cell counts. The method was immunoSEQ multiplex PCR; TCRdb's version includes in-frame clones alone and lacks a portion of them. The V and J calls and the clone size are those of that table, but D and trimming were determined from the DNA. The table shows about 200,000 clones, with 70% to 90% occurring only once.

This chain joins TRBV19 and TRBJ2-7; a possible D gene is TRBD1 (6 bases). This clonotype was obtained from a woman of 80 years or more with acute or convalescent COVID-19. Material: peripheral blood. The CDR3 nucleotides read TGTGCCAGTAGTATCCTGGGGACACAAACCTACGAGCAGTACTTC. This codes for CASSILGTQTYEQYF. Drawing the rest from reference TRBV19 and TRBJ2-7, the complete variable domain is DGGITQSPKYLFRKEGQNVTLSCEQNLNHDAMYWYRQDPGQGLRLIYYSQIVNDFQKGDIAEGYSVSREKKESFPLTVTSAQKNPTAFYLCASSILGTQTYEQYFGPGTRLTVT.